Each of the 19 T cell receptor beta chains below was sequenced from the same sample in a study of response to subunit inactivated influenza vaccine. Using its own MiXCR run on the RT-PCR reads, TCRdb lists one record per CDR3 protein. The table has 750,000 to 850,000 distinct CDR3 sequences, approximately 17% seen once. The sample here was PBMCs from blood, taken about 5 days after vaccination. The receptor source for this set is a man between 50 and 59 years old who received an inactivated influenza vaccine.

There are a few counts of this clonotype. The J gene is TRBJ1-6, the V gene TRBV20-1; D is unresolved. The germline gives CDR1 DFQATT, CDR2 SNEGSKA (reference sequence). CDR3 size: 13 residues. V was trimmed by 1 base and J by 11 bases, leaving 12 bases between them. CDR3 sequence: CSARGAPGTPLHF. The CDR3 bases are TGCAGTGCTAGAGGGGCCCCGGGGACACCCCTCCACTTT.

The J gene is TRBJ2-1, the V gene TRBV5-1; 13 positions match TRBD2. Germline CDR1 reads SGHRS; CDR2 reads YFSETQ. The CDR3 has 16 amino acids. The V and J ends lost 5 bases and 4 bases, in that order; junction bases with no gene match: 6. CDR3 nucleotide sequence: TGCGCCAGCAGTGGACTAGCGGGAGCCGATTACAATGAGCAGTTCTTC. It encodes CASSGLAGADYNEQFF.

This clonotype was detected many times. The chain joins TRBV4-3 to TRBJ1-5; tentative D call: TRBD1 (5 bases). The germline CDR1 and CDR2 sequences are LGHNA and YSLEER. With 0 bases removed from V and 4 bases from J, the gap between germline ends came to 13 bases. There are 16 residues in the CDR3. The CDR3 coding sequence is TGCGCCAGCAGCCAAGAGGCAGGGAAGAGGAATCAGCCCCAGCATTTT. Its protein is CASSQEAGKRNQPQHF.

V is TRBV7-2 and J is TRBJ1-5, with TRBD1 identical over 7 bases. V was clipped by 5 bases and J by 0 bases; unmatched bases: 7. This CDR3 spans 16 amino acids. Germline V lookup: CDR1 SGHTA, CDR2 FQGNSA. CDR3 residues: CASSLGQLYSNQPQHF. In nucleotides, the CDR3 is TGTGCCAGCAGCCTGGGACAGCTCTATAGCAATCAGCCCCAGCATTTT.

The chain has TRBV5-1 and TRBJ1-1, with D possibly being TRBD1 (5 bases). The CDR3 runs 16 residues. Germline assignment: CDR1 SGHRS and CDR2 YFSETQ. V was clipped by 4 bases and J by 1 base, with 17 bases between them. CDR3 sequence reads: CASSPQGIRANTEAFF. Here the CDR3 DNA reads TGCGCCAGCAGCCCGCAGGGAATCCGGGCGAACACTGAAGCTTTCTTT.

This clonotype was found a few times. The chain couples TRBV10-3 to TRBJ1-2; D is uncertain. Germline V CDR1 and CDR2: ENHRY, SYGVKD. Trimming shortened V by 7 bases and J by 2 bases, and 14 bases separated the two germline ends. This CDR3 is built from 14 residues. The CDR3 DNA follows: TGTGCCATCACCTCCCCCGGGGTGAACTATGGCTACACCTTC. This codes for CAITSPGVNYGYTF.

V is TRBV7-9 and J is TRBJ2-1; 12 bases line up with TRBD2. Germline-derived CDR1 and CDR2 are SEHNR and FQNEAQ (reference sequence). The CDR3 consists of 15 residues. V gave up 5 bases and J gave up 12 bases; unmatched junction bases: 11. Written as DNA, the CDR3 is TGTGCCAGCAGCCCTAGCGGGGGGGCCGCAATTGGGCAGTTCTTC. Its translation is CASSPSGGAAIGQFF.

This clonotype has at least ten counts. The chain joins TRBV5-5 to TRBJ1-1; possible D gene TRBD1, 6 bases. Germline loops: CDR1 SGHKS, CDR2 YYEKEE (reference sequence). This CDR3 has 15 residues. The V and J ends lost 0 bases and 6 bases respectively, with 15 bases between them. CDR3 nucleotides: TGTGCCAGCAGCTTGGTTGGGGGGGCGCGGTCTGAAGCTTTCTTT. Translation gives CASSLVGGARSEAFF.

This clonotype has a count of ten or more. An end of the junction does not agree with germline; a read error may underlie this. The chain carries TRBV20-1 and TRBJ2-5; unclear D gene. Germline-derived CDR1 and CDR2 are DFQATT and SNEGSKA (reference sequence). The CDR3 is 14 amino acids. The CDR3 spells CSARDFFPKETQYF. The CDR3 nucleotides are TGCAGTGCTCGAGATTTTTTCCCAAAAGAGACCCAGTACTTC.

Here the CDR3 DNA reads TGTGCCAGCAGTTACTCTAGATTTGGCAATGAGCAGTTCTTC. Protein: CASSYSRFGNEQFF. This chain connects TRBV6-5 to TRBJ2-1; D is ambiguous. The germline V and J ends were trimmed by 0 bases and 6 bases, with 9 bases remaining between them. This CDR3 has 14 residues. Germline CDR1 MNHEY, CDR2 SVGAGI.

The rearrangement joins TRBV11-2 to TRBJ2-1; 7 bases align to TRBD2. The trim removed 5 bases at V and 0 bases at J, leaving 7 bases unmatched. The CDR3 runs 16 residues. Germline values: CDR1 SGHAT, CDR2 FQNNGV. The CDR3, as DNA: TGTGCCAGCAGCACAGCAGCGGGAAGCTCCTACAATGAGCAGTTCTTC. This sequence encodes CASSTAAGSSYNEQFF. Filled out from reference TRBV11-2 and TRBJ2-1, the complete variable domain reads EAGVAQSPRYKIIEKRQSVAFWCNPISGHATLYWYQQILGQGPKLLIQFQNNGVVDDSQLPKDRFSAERLKGVDSTLKIQPAKLEDSAVYLCASSTAAGSSYNEQFFGPGTRLTVL.

V gene TRBV20-1 combines with J gene TRBJ2-7; 9 nucleotides agree with TRBD2. Germline values: CDR1 DFQATT, CDR2 SNEGSKA (reference sequence). Trimming took 2 bases from V and 0 from J; bases not matched to a gene: 5. CDR3 length: 15 residues. Here the CDR3 DNA reads TGCAGTGCTAGATCCTGGACTAGCGACTCCTACGAGCAGTACTTC. Its protein product is CSARSWTSDSYEQYF.

This clonotype was seen at least ten times. The chain employs TRBV12-3 or TRBV12-4 and TRBJ2-4; D call uncertain. V was shortened by 4 bases and J by 0 bases, with 13 bases between the two germline ends. The CDR3 extends over 16 amino acids. The CDR3 sequence is CASSSQSSIAKNIQYF. For the CDR3, the DNA is TGTGCCAGCAGTTCACAGTCATCCATAGCCAAAAACATTCAGTACTTC.

The V gene is TRBV20-1, the J gene TRBJ1-2, with D unclear. The CDR3 totals 13 residues. Germline values: CDR1 DFQATT, CDR2 SNEGSKA (reference sequence). CDR3 coding DNA: TGCACTTCAGTGGCGGTAGGGAGCTATGGCTACACCTTC. Translated, it gives CTSVAVGSYGYTF.

This clonotype showed up just a few times. The rearrangement uses TRBV5-1 and TRBJ2-7; no reliable D call. This CDR3 comprises 15 residues. CDR1 and CDR2 from the germline V gene are SGHRS and YFSETQ. V dropped 3 bases and J dropped 3 bases, with 16 bases sitting between them. CDR3 sequence (DNA): TGCGCCAGCAGCTCCGCGCGACAAGCTATCTACGAGCAGTACTTC. Translating it yields CASSSARQAIYEQYF.

The chain links TRBV11-2 to TRBJ1-3; D is uncertain. Per germline, CDR1 SGHAT and CDR2 FQNNGV. The CDR3 totals 14 residues. V dropped 3 bases and J dropped 5 bases, with 11 bases sitting between them. The CDR3 is CASSFETGRNTIYF. CDR3 sequence (DNA): TGTGCCAGCAGCTTTGAAACGGGCAGAAACACCATATATTTT.

This clonotype was seen many times. The chain combines TRBV12-3 or TRBV12-4 with TRBJ2-7; D remains ambiguous. The CDR3 covers 11 residues. Trimming removed 2 bases from V and 7 bases from J, with 6 bases in between. In DNA, the CDR3 is TGTGCCAGCAGTTTACTAGGAGAGCAGTACTTC. Its translation is CASSLLGEQYF.

This clonotype has a count of ten or more. This sequence joins TRBV12-3 or TRBV12-4 and TRBJ2-7; the D gene could be TRBD1 or TRBD2 (5 bases each). Trimming pared 6 bases from V and 9 bases from J, leaving 21 bases between. The CDR3 runs to 14 residues. The CDR3 DNA reads TGTGCCAGCAGGCCCTCCGGGGCGACCTTTGGGCAGTACTTC. It codes for CASRPSGATFGQYF.

In its sample, this clonotype was seen many times. The rearrangement uses TRBV20-1 and TRBJ2-1, with 8 bases lining up with TRBD2. V lost 5 bases to trimming and J lost 0 bases; unmatched junction nucleotides: 3. CDR1 DFQATT and CDR2 SNEGSKA come from the germline V gene (reference sequence). The CDR3 contains 14 residues. In nucleotides, the CDR3 is TGCAGTGCTTCAGCGGGAGACTCCTACAATGAGCAGTTCTTC. Translating gives CSASAGDSYNEQFF.